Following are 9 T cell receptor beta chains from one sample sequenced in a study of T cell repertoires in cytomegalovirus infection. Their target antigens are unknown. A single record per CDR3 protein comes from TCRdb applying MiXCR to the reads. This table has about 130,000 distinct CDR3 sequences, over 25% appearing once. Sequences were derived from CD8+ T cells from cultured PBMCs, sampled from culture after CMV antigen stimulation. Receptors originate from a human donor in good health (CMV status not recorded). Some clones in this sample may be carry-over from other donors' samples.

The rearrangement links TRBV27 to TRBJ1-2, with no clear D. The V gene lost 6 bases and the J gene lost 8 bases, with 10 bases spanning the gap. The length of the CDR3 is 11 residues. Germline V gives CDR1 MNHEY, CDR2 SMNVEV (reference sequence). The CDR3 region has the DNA TGTGCCAGCAGCGGACCCTTGGGCTACACCTTC. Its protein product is CASSGPLGYTF.

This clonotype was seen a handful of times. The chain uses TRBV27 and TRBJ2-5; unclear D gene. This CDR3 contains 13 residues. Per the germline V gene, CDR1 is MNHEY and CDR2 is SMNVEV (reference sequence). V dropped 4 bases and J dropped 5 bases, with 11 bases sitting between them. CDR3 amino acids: CASSYSTGETQYF. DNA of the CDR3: TGTGCCAGCAGTTACAGTACCGGGGAGACCCAGTACTTC.

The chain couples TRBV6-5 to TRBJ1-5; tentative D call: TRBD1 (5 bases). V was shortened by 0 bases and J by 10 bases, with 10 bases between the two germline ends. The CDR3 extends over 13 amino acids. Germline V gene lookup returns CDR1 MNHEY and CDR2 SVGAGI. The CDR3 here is CASSYSQGAPQHF. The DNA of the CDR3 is TGTGCCAGCAGTTACTCTCAAGGGGCCCCCCAGCATTTT.

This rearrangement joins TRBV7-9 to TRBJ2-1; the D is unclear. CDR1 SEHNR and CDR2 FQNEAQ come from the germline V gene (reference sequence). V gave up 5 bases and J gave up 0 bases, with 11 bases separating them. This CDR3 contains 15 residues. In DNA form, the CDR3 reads TGTGCCAGCAGCCCGGAGATGAGCTCCTACAATGAGCAGTTCTTC. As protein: CASSPEMSSYNEQFF.

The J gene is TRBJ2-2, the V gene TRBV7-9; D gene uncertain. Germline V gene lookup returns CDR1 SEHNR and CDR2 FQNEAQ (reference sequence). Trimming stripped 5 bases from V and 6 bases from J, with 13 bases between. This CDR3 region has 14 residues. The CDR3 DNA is TGTGCCAGCAGCCCCACCAGTGGGGCCGGGGAGCTGTTTTTT. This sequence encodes CASSPTSGAGELFF.

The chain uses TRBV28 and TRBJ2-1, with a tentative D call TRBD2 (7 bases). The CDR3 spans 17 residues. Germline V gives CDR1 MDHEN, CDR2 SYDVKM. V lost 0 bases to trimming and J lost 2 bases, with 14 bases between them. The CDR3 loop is CASSLWGRGATYNEQFF. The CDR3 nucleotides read TGTGCCAGCAGTTTATGGGGCCGGGGGGCCACCTACAATGAGCAGTTCTTC.

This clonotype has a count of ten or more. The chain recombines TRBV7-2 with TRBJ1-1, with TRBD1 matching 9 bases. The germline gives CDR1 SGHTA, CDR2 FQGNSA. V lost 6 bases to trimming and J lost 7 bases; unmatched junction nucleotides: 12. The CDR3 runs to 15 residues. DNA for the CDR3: TGTGCCAGCAGTTCCCCACGGGACAGGGCTGGTGAAGCTTTCTTT. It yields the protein CASSSPRDRAGEAFF.

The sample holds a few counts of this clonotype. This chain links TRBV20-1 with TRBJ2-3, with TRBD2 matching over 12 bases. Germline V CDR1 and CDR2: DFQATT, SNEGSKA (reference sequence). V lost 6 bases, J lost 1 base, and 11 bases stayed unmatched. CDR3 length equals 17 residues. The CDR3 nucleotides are TGCAGTGCCGGTGGTTTGAGGACTAGCGGGGGCACAGATACGCAGTATTTT. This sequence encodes CSAGGLRTSGGTDTQYF.

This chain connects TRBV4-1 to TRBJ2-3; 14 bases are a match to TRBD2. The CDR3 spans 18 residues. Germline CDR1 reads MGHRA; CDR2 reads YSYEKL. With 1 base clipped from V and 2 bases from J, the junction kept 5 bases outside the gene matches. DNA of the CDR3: TGCGCCAGCAGCCAAGGGGGGACTAGCGGGGGAATCACAGATACGCAGTATTTT. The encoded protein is CASSQGGTSGGITDTQYF.